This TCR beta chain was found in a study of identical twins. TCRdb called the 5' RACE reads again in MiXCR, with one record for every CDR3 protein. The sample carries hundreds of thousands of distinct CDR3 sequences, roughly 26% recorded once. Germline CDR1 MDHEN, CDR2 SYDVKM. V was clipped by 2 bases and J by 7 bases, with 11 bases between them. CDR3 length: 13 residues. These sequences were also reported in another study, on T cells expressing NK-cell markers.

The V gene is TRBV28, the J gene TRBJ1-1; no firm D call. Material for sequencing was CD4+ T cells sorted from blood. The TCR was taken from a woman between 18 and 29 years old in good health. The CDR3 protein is CASSLRAGSEAFF. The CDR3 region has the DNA TGTGCCAGCAGTTTAAGGGCTGGGAGTGAAGCTTTCTTT.